What follows describes a single T cell receptor beta chain. There is no known antigen for this receptor. The input lacks base qualities; no much larger clone sits a single base away. The data were taken from a study of T cells in Graves' hyperthyroidism and ophthalmopathy (dated by TCRdb to about 2019). Background on the whole study: To identify distinguishing TCR V-J signatures, a discovery cohort of around 100 patients was used, comprising 40 to 45 with Graves' ophthalmopathy and some 60 with stable Graves' hyperthyroidism. Prospective prediction of ophthalmopathy was tested in an independent validation cohort consisting of some 20 hyperthyroidism patients and more than 15 patients who later progressed to ophthalmopathy. The 95 to 100 discovery patients were randomly divided into training and test sets at a 7:3 ratio. The study also compared thyroid tissue and blood T-cell repertoires from 5 to 7 Graves' hyperthyroidism patients. After sampling, hyperthyroidism patients received methimazole starting at 30 mg daily, and ophthalmopathy patients received high-dose intravenous methylprednisolone. According to the paper, TCR Vbeta CDR3 sequencing was carried out on some 130 peripheral blood samples, which came from more than 40 ophthalmopathy, around 74 hyperthyroidism and approximately 17 progressor patients.

Amplification of TCR beta CDR3 regions was carried out from RNA transcripts. The first round of RT-PCR for the TCR CDR3 was performed with the HTBI primer set and the Qiagen OneStep RT-PCR kit. The libraries were constructed in a second round of multiplex PCR and then size-selected and purified. Paired-end sequencing of the libraries was performed with 100 bp reads on an Illumina HiSeq2000. The original methods were these. SOAPnuke was used to process the raw data, with reads discarded if the reads contained adapters or uncalled bases, had a mean Phred below 15, or lacked an exact constant-primer or identifier match. COPE v1.2.5 was used to merge the high-quality paired reads, and each unique nucleotide sequence was defined as a clonotype. MiTCR v1.1 was used to align clonotypes to the IMGT TRBV, TRBD and TRBJ reference segments. Analysis was restricted to V-J combinations with a frequency above 0.0001, which covered roughly 99% of repertoires. The TCS score was defined as the ratio of F50 (clonal expansion) to E x V (chaos), calculated using BLOSUM62-based TCRdist between CDR3 peptides within each V-J. Welch's t-statistics and random forest reduced fewer than 550 V-J features to fewer than 15, which were used in a naive Bayes classifier (R e1071). The similarity between thyroid and blood repertoires was quantified using the Morisita-Horn index. TCRdb reprocessed the public reads (quality trimming at Q25 with fastp, clone calling with MiXCR) and kept in-frame beta chains. Merged by CDR3 protein, the rows form single entries marked with the most common genes and DNA. The V and J calls were determined by TCRdb, not by the authors. The table for this sample lists approximately 640,000 distinct CDR3 sequences; 45% of them were counted only once. The ten biggest clones cover less than 9.5% of the sample.

The CDR3 has 14 amino acids, counting the end cysteine and phenylalanine. Here the CDR3 DNA is all that survives: 42 bases in frame from base 1. The germline V and J ends show losses of 4 bases and 9 bases respectively, and no gene match explains 7 bases of the junction. In the germline V gene (reference sequence), CDR1 corresponds to GTSNPN and CDR2 to SVGIG. Any patient with an uncontrolled infection, another autoimmune disease, pregnancy or lactation was excluded. Clinical symptoms, serum thyroxine and TRAb, thyroid ultrasound, and orbital computed tomography formed the basis for the diagnoses. Total RNA was extracted using Trizol reagent, and RNA quality was assessed on an Agilent 2100 Bioanalyzer. Points the paper makes about the study in general: A 13 V-J signature model separated ophthalmopathy from stable hyperthyroidism, with 87.88% sensitivity and just under 84% specificity in cross-validation and 80%/75% in testing. In validation, progression to ophthalmopathy was predicted by the model with around 70% sensitivity and nearly 75% specificity, a median of around 5.9 months before onset. Most expanded thyroid clonotypes (frequency above 0.001) were also detected in blood, a finding suggesting that blood repertoires may reflect thyroid immune responses. No statistical method was used to set the sample size in advance, and investigators knew the group allocation.

Sequencing input: peripheral blood or thyroid tissue (not recorded which). Rearrangement joined TRBV30 to TRBJ1-6, with 9 junctional bases fitting TRBD1. The source of this sequence is an adult man with Graves' disease, either hyperthyroidism or ophthalmopathy (not recorded which). For the CDR3, the sequence is CAWTPGQGVSPLHF. The DNA sequence is TGTGCCTGGACTCCGGGACAGGGTGTTTCACCCCTCCACTTT.